This TCR beta chain came from a study of healthy donors' naive CD4 and CD8 T cells. Each TCR library used 500 ng of total RNA and a linear amplification protocol. TCRdb reprocessed the reads with MiXCR, giving one entry per CDR3 protein. The sample comprises about 200,000 distinct CDR3 sequences, 74% of which are singletons, and roughly 2.4% rests with the top ten. V shed 7 bases and J 1 base; nucleotides not matched to a gene: 6. The germline CDR1 and CDR2 sequences are SQVTM and ANQGSEA. The CDR3 extends over 15 amino acids. The sample holds one count of this clonotype. The chain is built from TRBV29-1 and TRBJ2-7, with 14 bases lining up with TRBD2. This TCR was recovered from a pool of human donors in good health; the sample pools cells from several healthy donors. The sample comprised naive CD4+ and CD8+ T cells sorted from blood, pooled from several donors. CDR3 sequence (DNA): TGCAGCGCGGGGGGACTAGCGGGAGTGTCCTACGAGCAGTACTTC. This codes for CSAGGLAGVSYEQYF.